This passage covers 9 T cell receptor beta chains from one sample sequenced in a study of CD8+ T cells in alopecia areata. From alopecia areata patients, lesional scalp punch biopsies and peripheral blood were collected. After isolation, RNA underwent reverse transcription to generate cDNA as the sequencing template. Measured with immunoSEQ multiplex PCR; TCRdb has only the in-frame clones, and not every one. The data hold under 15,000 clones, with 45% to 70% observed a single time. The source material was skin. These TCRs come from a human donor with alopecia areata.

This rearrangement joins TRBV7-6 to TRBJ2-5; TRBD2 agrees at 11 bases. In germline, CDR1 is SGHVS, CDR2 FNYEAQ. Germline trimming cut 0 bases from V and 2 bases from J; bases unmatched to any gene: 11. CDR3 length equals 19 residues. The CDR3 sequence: CASSLASGGTSGLQETQYF. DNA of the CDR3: TGTGCCAGCAGCTTAGCTTCCGGTGGGACTAGCGGCCTACAAGAGACCCAGTACTTC.

The CDR3 DNA reads TGTGCCAGCAGCGTAGCTACGGGGGGGCTGGATACGCAGTATTTT. Its translation: CASSVATGGLDTQYF. The V call is TRBV9, the J call TRBJ2-3, with 8 bases that match TRBD2. The CDR3 is 15 amino acids. CDR1 is SGDLS and CDR2 is YYNGEE in the germline V gene. The trim removed 0 bases at V and 6 bases at J, leaving 6 bases unmatched.

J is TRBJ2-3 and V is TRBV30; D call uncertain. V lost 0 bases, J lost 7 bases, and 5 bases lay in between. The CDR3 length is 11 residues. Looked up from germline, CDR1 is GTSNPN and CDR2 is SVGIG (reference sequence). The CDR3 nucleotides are TGTGCCTGGAGTGTAGCGTATACGCAGTATTTT. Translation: CAWSVAYTQYF.

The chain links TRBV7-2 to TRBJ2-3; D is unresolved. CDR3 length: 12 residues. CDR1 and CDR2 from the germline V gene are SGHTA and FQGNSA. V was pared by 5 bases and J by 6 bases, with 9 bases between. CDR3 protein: CASSPFRDTQYF. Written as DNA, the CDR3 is TGTGCCAGCAGCCCTTTTAGGGATACGCAGTATTTT.

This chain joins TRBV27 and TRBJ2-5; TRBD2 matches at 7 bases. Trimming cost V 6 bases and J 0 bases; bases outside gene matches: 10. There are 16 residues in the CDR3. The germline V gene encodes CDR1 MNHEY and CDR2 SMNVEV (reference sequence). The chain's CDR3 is CASRGLGGGYQETQYF. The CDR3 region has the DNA TGTGCCAGCAGAGGACTGGGGGGGGGATACCAAGAGACCCAGTACTTC.

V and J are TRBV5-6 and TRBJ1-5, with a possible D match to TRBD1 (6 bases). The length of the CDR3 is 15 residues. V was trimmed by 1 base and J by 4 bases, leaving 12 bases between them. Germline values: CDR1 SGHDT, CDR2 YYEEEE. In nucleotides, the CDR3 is TGTGCCAGCAGCTTGACGGGACAACAAAATCAGCCCCAGCATTTT. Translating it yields CASSLTGQQNQPQHF.

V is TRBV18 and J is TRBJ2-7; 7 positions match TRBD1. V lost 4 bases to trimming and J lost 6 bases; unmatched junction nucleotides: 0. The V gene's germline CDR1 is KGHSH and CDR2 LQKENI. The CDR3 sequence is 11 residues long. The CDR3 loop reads CASSRTGEQYF. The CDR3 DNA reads TGTGCCAGCTCACGGACAGGCGAGCAGTACTTC.

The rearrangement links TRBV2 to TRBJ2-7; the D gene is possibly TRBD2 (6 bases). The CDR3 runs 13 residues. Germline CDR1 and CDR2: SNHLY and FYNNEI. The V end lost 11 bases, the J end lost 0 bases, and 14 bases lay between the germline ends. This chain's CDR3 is CAGTPVGSYEQYF. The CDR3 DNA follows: TGTGCCGGGACTCCTGTGGGCTCCTACGAGCAGTACTTC. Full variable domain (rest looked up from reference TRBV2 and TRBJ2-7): EPEVTQTPSHQVTQMGQEVILRCVPISNHLYFYWYRQILGQKVEFLVSFYNNEISEKSEIFDDQFSVERPDGSNFTLKIRSTKLEDSAMYFCAGTPVGSYEQYFGPGTRLTVT.

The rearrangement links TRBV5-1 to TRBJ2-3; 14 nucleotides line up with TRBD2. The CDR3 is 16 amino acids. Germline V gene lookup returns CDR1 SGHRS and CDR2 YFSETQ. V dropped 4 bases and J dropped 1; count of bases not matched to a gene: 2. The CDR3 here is CASSTGLAGGTDTQYF. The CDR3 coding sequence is TGCGCCAGCAGCACGGGACTAGCGGGAGGCACAGATACGCAGTATTTT.